Included here is one T cell receptor beta chain sequence, with context. Its antigen is currently unknown. The study profiled TCR beta VDJ and CDR3 using genomic DNA as template. TCRdb itself ran the reads through MiXCR, one entry per CDR3 protein. The sample yields fewer than 200,000 distinct CDR3 sequences, approximately 52% seen once. Patients included in sequencing had previously demonstrated CD8+CD57+ cell expansion by flow cytometry. Every patient was diagnosed with severe acquired aplastic anemia. No patient had been given any therapy when blood was sampled. This entry belongs to a study of CD8+CD57+ T cells in acquired aplastic anemia. About the study: Sorted CD4+ and CD8+ cell DNA averaged roughly 3.2 ug.

Whole-study results and caveats: Patients shared twenty-nine CD8+ CDR3 sequences with controls.

Germline V gene lookup returns CDR1 PRHDT and CDR2 FYEKMQ (reference sequence). The CDR3 consists of 14 residues. The V end was cut by 2 bases, the J end by 11 bases, with 17 bases between. The receptor comes from a human donor with aplastic anemia. The chain is built from TRBV13 and TRBJ2-3; D remains ambiguous. The sample taken for sequencing was sorted CD4+, CD8+, or CD8+CD57+ T cells (not recorded which) from PBMCs. CDR3 nucleotides: TGTGCCAGCAGCTTATACGGGCCGGGCAATGAGCAGTATTTT. This codes for CASSLYGPGNEQYF.